Each of the 8 T cell receptor beta chains below was sequenced from the same sample in a study of T cells in Graves' hyperthyroidism and ophthalmopathy. Researchers amplified the TCR beta CDR3 regions from RNA transcripts. The HTBI primer set was used in a first-round RT-PCR of the TCR CDR3. TCRdb re-called the multiplex PCR reads through MiXCR, storing one row per CDR3 protein. The data contain some 770,000 distinct CDR3 sequences, 16% of them singletons. The sample consisted of blood. The source of these receptors is a man aged 18 to 29 with Graves' hyperthyroidism.

This clonotype was recorded a few times. V gene TRBV12-3 or TRBV12-4 combines with J gene TRBJ1-5; D perhaps matches TRBD1 (6 bases). V was shortened by 7 bases and J by 6 bases, with 16 bases between the two germline ends. The CDR3 consists of 14 residues. The CDR3 loop reads CASTTNGGRQPQHF. In nucleotides, the CDR3 is TGTGCCAGCACCACAAACGGGGGGCGTCAGCCCCAGCATTTT.

CDR3 sequence reads: CASVARVGNYGYTF. CDR3 bases: TGTGCCAGCGTCGCCAGGGTTGGTAACTATGGCTACACCTTC. V and J are TRBV28 and TRBJ1-2, with TRBD1 as a possible D gene (5 bases). V shed 8 bases and J shed 1 base, with 14 bases lying between them. The CDR3 is 14 residues long. Germline V gene sequence: CDR1 MDHEN, CDR2 SYDVKM.

This clonotype was seen repeatedly, ten times or more. The chain links TRBV27 to TRBJ2-5; D might be TRBD1 (6 bases). The germline CDR1 and CDR2 sequences are MNHEY and SMNVEV (reference sequence). V lost 2 bases, J lost 6 bases, and 10 bases lay in between. The CDR3 consists of 13 residues. Here the CDR3 DNA reads TGTGCCAGCAGTTTAGGGGGCTACCAGACCCAGTACTTC. Translated: CASSLGGYQTQYF.

This clonotype came up a few times. The chain recombines TRBV7-9 with TRBJ1-6; D ambiguous. Germline V gene lookup returns CDR1 SEHNR and CDR2 FQNEAQ (reference sequence). The V end lost 5 bases, the J end lost 6 bases, and 11 bases lay between the germline ends. The CDR3 length is 14 residues. CDR3 sequence: CASSRSGLNSPLHF. The CDR3, as DNA: TGTGCCAGCAGCCGAAGTGGACTTAATTCACCCCTCCACTTT.

The J gene is TRBJ1-2, the V gene TRBV5-1; D is ambiguous. The ends were cut back, 0 bases at V and 4 bases at J, with 7 bases in the middle. Germline-derived CDR1 and CDR2 are SGHRS and YFSETQ. This CDR3 region has 13 residues. DNA for the CDR3: TGCGCCAGCAGCTTGGATGCGGTCTATGGCTACACCTTC. It codes for CASSLDAVYGYTF. Using reference TRBV5-1 and TRBJ1-2 for the parts outside the CDR3, the full variable domain is KAGVTQTPRYLIKTRGQQVTLSCSPISGHRSVSWYQQTPGQGLQFLFEYFSETQRNKGNFPGRFSGRQFSNSRSEMNVSTLELGDSALYLCASSLDAVYGYTFGSGTRLTVV.

This clonotype showed up just a few times. The rearrangement uses TRBV7-8 and TRBJ2-7, with 8 nucleotides matching TRBD1. V was pared by 0 bases and J by 2 bases, with 6 bases of the junction left unmatched. The length of the CDR3 is 16 residues. Per the germline V gene, CDR1 is SGHVS and CDR2 is FQNEAQ. The CDR3 region is CASSLAGRGLTYEQYF. The DNA for the CDR3 is TGTGCCAGCAGCTTAGCGGGCAGGGGGCTAACCTACGAGCAGTACTTC.

Comment on this clonotype: This clone may be a read error of a much larger clone one base away. The CDR3 region has the DNA TGTGCCAGCAGTTTAGACAAGTACAGTGAGCAGTTCTTC. Protein sequence: CASSLDKYSEQFF. The chain uses TRBV12-3 or TRBV12-4 and TRBJ2-1; D call uncertain. This CDR3 spans 13 amino acids.

V is TRBV19 and J is TRBJ1-4, with 9 bases fitting TRBD1. Germline CDR1 and CDR2: LNHDA and SQIVND (reference sequence). With 6 bases clipped from V and 7 bases from J, the junction kept 15 bases outside the gene matches. The CDR3 is made up of 17 amino acids. Here the CDR3 reads CASSRDYLQGAAEKLFF. CDR3 DNA: TGTGCCAGTAGCAGGGACTATCTACAGGGGGCAGCTGAAAAACTGTTTTTT.